The 5 T cell receptor beta chains presented below share a single source sample, sequenced in a study of T cell responses to AZD1222 COVID-19 vaccine. The protocol was immunoSEQ multiplex PCR, while the TCRdb copy is restricted to in-frame clones and leaves out a portion. The table lists 100,000 to 150,000 clones, more than 85% of them singletons. Sequences were derived from peripheral blood, sampled 28 days after the second AZD1222 dose. All receptors come from an adult who received the AZD1222 COVID-19 vaccine.

The rearrangement links TRBV28 to TRBJ2-2; D is perhaps TRBD1 (6 bases). The ends were cut back, 2 bases at V and 7 bases at J, with 14 bases in the middle. Looked up from germline, CDR1 is MDHEN and CDR2 is SYDVKM. The CDR3 is 15 residues long. DNA for the CDR3: TGTGCCAGCAGTTTAACCTACAGGGCGGGCGGGGAGCTGTTTTTT. This translates into CASSLTYRAGGELFF. Supplemented by reference TRBV28 and TRBJ2-2, the full variable domain reads DVKVTQSSRYLVKRTGEKVFLECVQDMDHENMFWYRQDPGLGLRLIYFSYDVKMKEKGDIPEGYSVSREKKERFSLILESASTNQTSMYLCASSLTYRAGGELFFGEGSRLTVL.

The V call is TRBV30, the J call TRBJ1-2; D remains unclear. The CDR3 spans 13 residues. V was cut by 2 bases and J by 11 bases, with 18 bases left in between. Germline lookup yields CDR1 GTSNPN and CDR2 SVGIG (reference sequence). The CDR3 sequence is CAWSRVELGRYTF. DNA of the CDR3: TGTGCCTGGAGTAGAGTGGAGTTAGGAAGGTACACCTTC.

The chain employs TRBV29-1 and TRBJ2-1, with 9 bases aligning to TRBD2. This CDR3 spans 14 amino acids. In germline, CDR1 is SQVTM, CDR2 ANQGSEA. V trimming: 4 bases; J trimming: 7 bases; junction bases outside the gene matches: 8. The CDR3 coding sequence is TGCAGCGTTGTGTACGGGACTAGCAAGAATGAGCAGTTCTTC. Encoded protein: CSVVYGTSKNEQFF.

This clone is a singleton in its sample. The J gene is TRBJ2-1, the V gene TRBV24-1; D is unresolved. The germline gives CDR1 KGHDR, CDR2 SFDVKD. The CDR3 length is 14 residues. Deletions cut 0 bases from V and 11 bases from J, with 13 bases between. CDR3 in amino acids: CATSDLRANGQQFF. DNA for the CDR3: TGTGCCACCAGTGATTTGCGGGCAAACGGTCAGCAGTTCTTC.

The CDR3 DNA follows: TGTGCCACCAGCAGAGTAGGGCACCTAAGGGCTGAAGCTTTCTTT. Its protein is CATSRVGHLRAEAFF. The J gene is TRBJ1-1, the V gene TRBV15; the D is unclear. The CDR3 runs to 15 residues. Germline V gives CDR1 LNHNV, CDR2 YYDKDF (reference sequence). The germline V and J ends were trimmed by 1 base and 6 bases, with 15 bases remaining between them.